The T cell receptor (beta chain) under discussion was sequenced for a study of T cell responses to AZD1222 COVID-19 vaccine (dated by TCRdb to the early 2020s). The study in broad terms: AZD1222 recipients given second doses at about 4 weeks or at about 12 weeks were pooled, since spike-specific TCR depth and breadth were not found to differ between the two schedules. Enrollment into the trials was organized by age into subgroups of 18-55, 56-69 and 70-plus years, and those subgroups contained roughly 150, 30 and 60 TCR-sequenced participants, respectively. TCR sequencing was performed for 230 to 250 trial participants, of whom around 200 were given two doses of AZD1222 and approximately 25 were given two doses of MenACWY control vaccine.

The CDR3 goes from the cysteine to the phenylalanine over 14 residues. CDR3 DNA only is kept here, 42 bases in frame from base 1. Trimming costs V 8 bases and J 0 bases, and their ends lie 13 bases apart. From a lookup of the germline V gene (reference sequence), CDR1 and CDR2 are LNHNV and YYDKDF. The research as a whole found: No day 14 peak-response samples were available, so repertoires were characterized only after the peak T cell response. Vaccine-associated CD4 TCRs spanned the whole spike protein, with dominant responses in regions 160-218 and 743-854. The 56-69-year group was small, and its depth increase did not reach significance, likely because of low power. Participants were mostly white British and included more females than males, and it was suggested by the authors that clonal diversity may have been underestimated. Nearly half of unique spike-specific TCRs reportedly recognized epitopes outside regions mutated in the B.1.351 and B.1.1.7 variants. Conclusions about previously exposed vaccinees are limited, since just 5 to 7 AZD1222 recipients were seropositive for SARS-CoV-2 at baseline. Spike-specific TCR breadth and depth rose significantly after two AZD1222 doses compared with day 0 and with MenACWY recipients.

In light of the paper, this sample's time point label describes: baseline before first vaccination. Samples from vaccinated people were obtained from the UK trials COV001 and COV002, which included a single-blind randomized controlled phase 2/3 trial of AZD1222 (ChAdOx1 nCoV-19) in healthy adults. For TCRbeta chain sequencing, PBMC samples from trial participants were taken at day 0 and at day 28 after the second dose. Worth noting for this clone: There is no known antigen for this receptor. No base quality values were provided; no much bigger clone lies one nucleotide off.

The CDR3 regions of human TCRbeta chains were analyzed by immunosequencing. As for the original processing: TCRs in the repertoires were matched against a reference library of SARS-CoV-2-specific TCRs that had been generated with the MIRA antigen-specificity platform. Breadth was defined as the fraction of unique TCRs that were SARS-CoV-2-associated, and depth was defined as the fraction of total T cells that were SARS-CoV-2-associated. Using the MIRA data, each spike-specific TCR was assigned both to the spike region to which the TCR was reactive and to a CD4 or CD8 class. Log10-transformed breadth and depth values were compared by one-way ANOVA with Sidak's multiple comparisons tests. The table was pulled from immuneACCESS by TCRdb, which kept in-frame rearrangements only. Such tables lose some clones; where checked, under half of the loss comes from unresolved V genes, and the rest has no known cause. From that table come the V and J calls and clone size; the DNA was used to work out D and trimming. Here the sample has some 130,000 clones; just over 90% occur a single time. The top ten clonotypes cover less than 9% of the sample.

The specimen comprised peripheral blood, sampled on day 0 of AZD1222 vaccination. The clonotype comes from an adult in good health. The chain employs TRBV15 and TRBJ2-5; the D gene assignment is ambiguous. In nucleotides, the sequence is TGTGCCACCTCCCGGAGTGGCTACCAAGAGACCCAGTACTTC. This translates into CATSRSGYQETQYF.